Listed here are 5 T cell receptor beta chains from one sample, sequenced in a study of CD8+ T cells in alopecia areata. Following extraction, RNA underwent reverse transcription to cDNA, which served as the sequencing template. Generated by immunoSEQ multiplex PCR, the TCRdb table keeps only in-frame clones and is missing some. The sample shows over 150,000 clones, 50% to 65% of them seen only once. Treatment indicated: oral pan-JAK inhibitor, 5-10 mg twice daily. Sequences were derived from CD8+ T cells sorted from blood, sampled at week 24, from a patient treated with tofacitinib. The origin of the receptors is a human donor with alopecia areata.

This rearrangement joins TRBV27 to TRBJ1-2; 8 nucleotides match TRBD1. Germline values: CDR1 MNHEY, CDR2 SMNVEV (reference sequence). Unmatched junction bases numbered 8, after V lost 8 bases and J lost 3 bases. The CDR3 contains 14 residues. The CDR3 DNA is TGTGCCAGCTCGCCAGGGGGCGAGGACTATGGCTACACCTTC. This codes for CASSPGGEDYGYTF.

This clone has more than one count but fewer than ten. This chain uses TRBV2 with TRBJ2-3, with unresolved D. The CDR3 covers 14 residues. Per germline, CDR1 SNHLY and CDR2 FYNNEI. V gave up 6 bases and J gave up 0 bases, with 10 bases separating them. The CDR3 reads CASSLRLSTDTQYF. The CDR3 DNA sequence: TGTGCCAGCAGCCTTAGACTCAGCACAGATACGCAGTATTTT.

This rearrangement joins TRBV10-2 to TRBJ2-3, with TRBD2 as a possible D gene (6 bases). CDR1 and CDR2 from the germline V gene are WSHSY and SAAADI. This CDR3 is built from 14 residues. Between the trimmed V and J ends, which lost 8 bases and 0 bases, there was a span of 12 bases. CDR3 in DNA: TGCGCCAGCGGGGTTGCGGGGAGCACAGATACGCAGTATTTT. As protein: CASGVAGSTDTQYF.

The chain has TRBV2 and TRBJ1-2; TRBD1 aligns across 8 bases. This CDR3 contains 13 residues. V trimming: 4 bases; J trimming: 7 bases; junction bases outside the gene matches: 5. Germline-derived CDR1 and CDR2 are SNHLY and FYNNEI. The CDR3 is CASSGGQGGGYTF. Written as DNA, the CDR3 is TGTGCCAGCAGTGGTGGACAGGGAGGTGGCTACACCTTC.

In this sample, this clone turned up a few times. The gene calls are TRBV10-2 and TRBJ2-7, with TRBD1 identical over 8 bases. CDR3 length equals 11 residues. The V and J ends lost 8 bases and 6 bases, in that order; junction bases with no gene match: 3. Per germline, CDR1 WSHSY and CDR2 SAAADI. The CDR3 sequence is CASGGTGEQYF. For the CDR3, the DNA is TGCGCCAGCGGGGGGACAGGCGAGCAGTACTTC.